This passage covers 3 T cell receptor beta chains from one sample sequenced in a study of post-analysis software for immune sequencing data. Whole-study findings and limits: Controls showed lower frequencies than patients for roughly 5 TRBV segments, and TRBV5-6, TRBV5-1 and TRBV20-1 were among these.

Prepared TCR beta cDNA libraries contained unique molecular identifiers. TCRdb independently ran MiXCR on the PCR reads; one entry per CDR3 protein. The table records about 820,000 distinct CDR3 sequences, around 50% of them present only once. Their specific antigens are unknown. The sample comprised blood. The source of these receptors is a girl aged 10 to 17 with multiple sclerosis.

V usage is TRBV5-5 and J usage is TRBJ2-5; 12 bases line up with TRBD1. Germline lookup yields CDR1 SGHKS and CDR2 YYEKEE (reference sequence). The V segment lost 4 bases and the J segment 5 bases; nucleotides outside the gene matches: 6. This CDR3 is 15 amino acids long. The CDR3 region has the DNA TGTGCCAGCAGCGACGGGACAGGGGGCTTGGAGACCCAGTACTTC. Its protein product is CASSDGTGGLETQYF.

V is TRBV28 and J is TRBJ2-4; TRBD1 agrees at 8 bases. CDR3 length: 15 residues. Germline V CDR1 and CDR2: MDHEN, SYDVKM. J gave up 13 bases and V 4 bases, and 15 bases lay outside the gene matches. CDR3 protein: CASSSGQGPVLGQYF. The CDR3 nucleotides are TGTGCCAGCAGTTCCGGACAGGGCCCTGTACTAGGGCAGTACTTC.

This clonotype was seen more than once but under ten times. The V call is TRBV11-2, the J call TRBJ2-7, with 7 nucleotides matching TRBD2. With V trimmed by 6 bases and J by 2 bases, 7 bases remained unmatched. Germline CDR1 is SGHAT and CDR2 is FQNNGV. The CDR3 has 14 amino acids. The CDR3 coding sequence is TGTGCCAGCAGGAAATGGGAGGGTCCCTACGAGCAGTACTTC. The encoded protein is CASRKWEGPYEQYF.